This T cell receptor beta chain came from a study of Graves' ophthalmopathy and Graves' hyperthyroidism. This clonotype occurred many times. Its antigen is unknown. A single base separates this from a much larger clone, so it may be a read error. The CDR3 sequence is 13 residues long. Researchers took RNA transcripts and amplified TCR beta CDR3 regions from them. HTBI-primed first-round RT-PCR preceded second-round multiplex PCR. MiXCR, run by TCRdb on the multiplex PCR reads, gives a single entry per CDR3 protein. The repertoire holds about 390,000 distinct CDR3 sequences, about 18% seen once, with roughly 2.6% in the top ten. The authors diagnosed from clinical symptoms, serum thyroxine, TRAb, thyroid ultrasound and orbital computed tomography. Overall study results and limits: For predicting ophthalmopathy progression, the model had 55% to 71% sensitivity and 72% to 75% specificity. Among expanded thyroid clonotypes above 0.001 frequency, most also occurred in blood.

Sequencing was performed on peripheral blood. The sequence was obtained from an adult woman with stable Graves' hyperthyroidism. The chain links TRBV12-3 or TRBV12-4 to TRBJ2-7; D may match TRBD1 or TRBD2 (5 bases each). The CDR3 reads CAGSPGTDGEQYF. CDR3 sequence (DNA): TGTGCCGGCAGTCCCGGGACCGACGGGGAGCAGTACTTC.